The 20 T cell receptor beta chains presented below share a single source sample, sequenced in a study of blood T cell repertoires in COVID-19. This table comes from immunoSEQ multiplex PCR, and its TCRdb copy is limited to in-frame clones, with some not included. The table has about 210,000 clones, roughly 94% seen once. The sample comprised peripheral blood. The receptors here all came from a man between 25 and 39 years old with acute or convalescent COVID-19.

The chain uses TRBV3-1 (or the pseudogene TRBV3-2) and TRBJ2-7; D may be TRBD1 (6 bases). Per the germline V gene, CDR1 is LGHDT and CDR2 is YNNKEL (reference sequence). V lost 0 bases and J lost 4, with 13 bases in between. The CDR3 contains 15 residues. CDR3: CASSQDPPGAYEQYF. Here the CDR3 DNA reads TGTGCCAGCAGCCAAGATCCCCCAGGGGCATACGAGCAGTACTTC.

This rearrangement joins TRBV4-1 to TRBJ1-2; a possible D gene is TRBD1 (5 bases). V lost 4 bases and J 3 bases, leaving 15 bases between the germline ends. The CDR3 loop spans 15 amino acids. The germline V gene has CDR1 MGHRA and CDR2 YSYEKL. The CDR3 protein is CASSRVGGLDYGYTF. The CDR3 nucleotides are TGCGCCAGCAGCCGGGTGGGGGGATTGGACTATGGCTACACCTTC.

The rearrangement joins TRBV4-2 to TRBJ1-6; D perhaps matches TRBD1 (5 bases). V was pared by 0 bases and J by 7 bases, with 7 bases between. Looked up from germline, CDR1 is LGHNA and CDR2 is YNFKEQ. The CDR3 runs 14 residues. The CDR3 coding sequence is TGTGCCAGCAGCCAAGATCGGGGGAATTCACCCCTCCACTTT. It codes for CASSQDRGNSPLHF.

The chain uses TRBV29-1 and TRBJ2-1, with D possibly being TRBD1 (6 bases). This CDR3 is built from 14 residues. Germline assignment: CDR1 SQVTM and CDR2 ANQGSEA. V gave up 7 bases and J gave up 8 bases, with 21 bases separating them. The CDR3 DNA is TGCAGCGCCGACCCGGGACACCCAAGCGATGAGCAGTTCTTC. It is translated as CSADPGHPSDEQFF.

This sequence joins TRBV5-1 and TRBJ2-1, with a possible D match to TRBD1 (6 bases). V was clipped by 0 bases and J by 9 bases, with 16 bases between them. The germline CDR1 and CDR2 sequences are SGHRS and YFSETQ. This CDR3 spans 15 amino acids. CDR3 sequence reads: CASSLGSTGKGEQFF. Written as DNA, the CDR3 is TGCGCCAGCAGCTTGGGCAGTACAGGGAAGGGTGAGCAGTTCTTC.

The CDR3: CASSWDLQGSREQFF. CDR3 bases: TGTGCCAGCAGCTGGGACCTACAGGGCTCCAGGGAGCAGTTCTTC. The chain uses TRBV5-6 and TRBJ2-1, with a tentative D call TRBD1 (6 bases). This CDR3 comprises 15 residues. CDR1 and CDR2 from the germline V gene are SGHDT and YYEEEE. Trimming removed 3 bases from V and 10 bases from J, with 20 bases in between. The full variable domain, rest sourced from reference TRBV5-6 and TRBJ2-1, is DAGVTQSPTHLIKTRGQQVTLRCSPKSGHDTVSWYQQALGQGPQFIFQYYEEEERQRGNFPDRFSGHQFPNYSSELNVNALLLGDSALYLCASSWDLQGSREQFFGPGTRLTVL.

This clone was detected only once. Here the CDR3 reads CASSPQGGSDEQYF. The CDR3 region has the DNA TGTGCCAGCAGCCCCCAGGGCGGGAGTGACGAGCAGTACTTC. The V call is TRBV7-8, the J call TRBJ2-7, with 7 bases identical to TRBD2. The CDR3 length is 14 residues. Germline-derived CDR1 and CDR2 are SGHVS and FQNEAQ. The J segment lost 5 bases and the V segment lost 5 bases, leaving 9 bases of the junction unmatched.

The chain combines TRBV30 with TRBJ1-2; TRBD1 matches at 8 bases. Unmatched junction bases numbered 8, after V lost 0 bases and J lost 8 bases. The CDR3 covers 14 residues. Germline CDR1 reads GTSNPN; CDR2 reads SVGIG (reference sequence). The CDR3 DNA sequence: TGTGCCTGGAGTGTACGGGACAGGCTGTCCGGCTACACCTTC. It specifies CAWSVRDRLSGYTF.

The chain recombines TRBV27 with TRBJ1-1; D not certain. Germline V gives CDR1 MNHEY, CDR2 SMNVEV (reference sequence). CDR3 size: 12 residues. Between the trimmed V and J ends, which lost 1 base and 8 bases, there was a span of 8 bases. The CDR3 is CASSLFSGEAFF. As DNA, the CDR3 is TGTGCCAGCAGTTTATTCTCCGGGGAAGCTTTCTTT.

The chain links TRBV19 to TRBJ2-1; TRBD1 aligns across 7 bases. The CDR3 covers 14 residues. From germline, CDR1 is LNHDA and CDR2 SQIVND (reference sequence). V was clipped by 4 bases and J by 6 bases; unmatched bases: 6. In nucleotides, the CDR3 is TGTGCCAGTAGTAATGGACAGGTCCTCAATGAGCAGTTCTTC. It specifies CASSNGQVLNEQFF.

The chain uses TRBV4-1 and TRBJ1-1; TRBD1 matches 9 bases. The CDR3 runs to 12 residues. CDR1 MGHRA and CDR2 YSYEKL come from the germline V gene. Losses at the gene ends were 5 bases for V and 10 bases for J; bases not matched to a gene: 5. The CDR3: CASSTYRGLAFF. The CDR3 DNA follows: TGCGCCAGCAGCACTTACAGGGGGCTAGCTTTCTTT.

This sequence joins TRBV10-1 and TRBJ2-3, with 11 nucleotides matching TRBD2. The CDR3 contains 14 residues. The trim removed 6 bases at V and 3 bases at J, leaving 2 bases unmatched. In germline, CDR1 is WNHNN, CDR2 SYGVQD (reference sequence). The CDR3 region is CASSRTSGTDTQYF. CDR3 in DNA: TGCGCCAGCAGCCGGACTAGCGGGACAGATACGCAGTATTTT.

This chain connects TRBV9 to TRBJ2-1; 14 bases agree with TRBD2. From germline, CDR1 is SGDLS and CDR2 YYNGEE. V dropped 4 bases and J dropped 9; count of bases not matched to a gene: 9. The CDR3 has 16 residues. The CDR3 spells CASSSQGLAGAGEQFF. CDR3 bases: TGTGCCAGCAGCTCACAGGGACTAGCGGGAGCGGGTGAGCAGTTCTTC.

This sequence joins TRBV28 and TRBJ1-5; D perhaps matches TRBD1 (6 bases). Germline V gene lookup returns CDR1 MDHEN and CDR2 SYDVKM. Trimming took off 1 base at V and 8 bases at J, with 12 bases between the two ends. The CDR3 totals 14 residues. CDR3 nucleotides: TGTGCCAGCAGTTTATCTCCGCAGGGGAAGCCCCAGCATTTT. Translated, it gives CASSLSPQGKPQHF.

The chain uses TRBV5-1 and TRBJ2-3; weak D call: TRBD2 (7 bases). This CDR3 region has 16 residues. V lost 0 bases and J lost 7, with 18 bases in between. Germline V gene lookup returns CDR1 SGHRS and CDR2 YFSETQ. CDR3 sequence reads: CASSLGLGAGGHTQYF. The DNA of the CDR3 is TGCGCCAGCAGCTTGGGCCTCGGGGCCGGGGGGCATACGCAGTATTTT.

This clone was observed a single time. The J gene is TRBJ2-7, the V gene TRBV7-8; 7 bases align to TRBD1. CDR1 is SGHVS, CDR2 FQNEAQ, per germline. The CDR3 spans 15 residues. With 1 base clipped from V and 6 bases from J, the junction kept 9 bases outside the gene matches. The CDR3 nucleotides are TGTGCCAGCAGCTTAGAAGGGACAGCCGGATCCGAGCAGTACTTC. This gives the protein CASSLEGTAGSEQYF.

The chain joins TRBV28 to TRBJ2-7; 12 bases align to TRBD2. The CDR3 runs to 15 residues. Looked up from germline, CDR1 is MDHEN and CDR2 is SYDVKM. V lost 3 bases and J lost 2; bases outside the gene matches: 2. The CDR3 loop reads CASSLGLAGPYEQYF. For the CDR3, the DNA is TGTGCCAGCAGTTTGGGACTAGCGGGCCCCTACGAGCAGTACTTC.

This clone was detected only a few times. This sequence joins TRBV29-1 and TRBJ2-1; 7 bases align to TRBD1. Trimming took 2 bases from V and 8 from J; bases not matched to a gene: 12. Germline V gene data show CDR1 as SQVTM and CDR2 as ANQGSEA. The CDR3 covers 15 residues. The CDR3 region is CSVEPLGGRVDEQFF. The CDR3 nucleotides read TGCAGCGTTGAACCCTTAGGGGGCCGGGTAGATGAGCAGTTCTTC.

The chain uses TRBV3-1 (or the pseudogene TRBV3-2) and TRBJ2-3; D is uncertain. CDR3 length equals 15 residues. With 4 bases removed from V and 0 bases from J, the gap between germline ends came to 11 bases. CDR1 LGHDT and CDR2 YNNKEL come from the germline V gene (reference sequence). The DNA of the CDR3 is TGTGCCAGCAGCCCTGACTCCGGAAGCACAGATACGCAGTATTTT. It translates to CASSPDSGSTDTQYF.

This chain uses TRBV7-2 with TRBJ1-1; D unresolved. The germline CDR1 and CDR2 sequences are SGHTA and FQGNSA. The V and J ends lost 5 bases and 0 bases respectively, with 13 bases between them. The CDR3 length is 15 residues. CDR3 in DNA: TGTGCCAGCAGCAAGAGGAGGGAAATGAACACTGAAGCTTTCTTT. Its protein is CASSKRREMNTEAFF.